This T cell receptor (beta chain) is from a study of blood T cell repertoires in COVID-19. The overall study: Acute and convalescent COVID-19 samples came from the United States, Italy and Spain. T cells, B-cell-depleted T cells, or PBMCs provided the cDNA or gDNA that served as material.

Authors' data handling: Estimation of nucleated cell counts relied on the amplification of reference gene primers. The method was immunoSEQ multiplex PCR; TCRdb's version includes in-frame clones alone and lacks a portion of them. That table supplies the V and J calls and clone size; D and trimming were determined from the DNA. Seen here are about 100,000 clones, roughly 85% observed once, and the top ten hold approximately 31%. The germline V gene encodes CDR1 SGDLS and CDR2 YYNGEE. CDR3 size: 19 residues. Trimming removed 2 bases from V and 0 bases from J, with 18 bases in between. The TCR originated in a man between 70 and 80 years old with active or convalescent COVID-19. This chain uses TRBV9 with TRBJ2-6; D possibly corresponds to TRBD1 (6 bases). The sequenced material came from peripheral blood. Written as DNA, the CDR3 is TGTGCCAGCAGCGTTTCGCGATCAGCAGGGGCCTCTGGGGCCAACGTCCTGACTTTC. Residues: CASSVSRSAGASGANVLTF.